The next 18 T cell receptor beta chains were all read from a single sample in a study of blood T cells in healthy people across ages. Combining a sample-barcoded 5' primer with a J-beta primer mix, a second PCR ran for roughly 7 to 12 cycles. TCRdb processed the 5' RACE reads anew with MiXCR; each CDR3 protein has one entry. Here the sample spans roughly 500,000 distinct CDR3 sequences, 27% being singletons. Specimen: blood. The receptors derive from a woman in her 70s in good health.

This clonotype was seen a handful of times. The gene calls are TRBV13 and TRBJ2-3; the D call may be TRBD1 or TRBD2 (5 bases each). Germline CDR1 and CDR2: PRHDT and FYEKMQ (reference sequence). The V end was cut by 0 bases, the J end by 5 bases, with 15 bases between. This CDR3 has 16 amino acids. The CDR3 DNA is TGTGCCAGCAGCTTAGGCCTGAACGGGGCGGGAGATACGCAGTATTTT. It specifies CASSLGLNGAGDTQYF.

This clonotype was observed many times. The chain recombines TRBV7-2 with TRBJ1-2, with unresolved D. CDR1 is SGHTA, CDR2 FQGNSA, per germline. The CDR3 length is 12 residues. Deletions cut 6 bases from V and 5 bases from J, with 10 bases between. The CDR3 region is CASSPDRYGYTF. CDR3 DNA sequence: TGTGCCAGCAGTCCGGATCGATATGGCTACACCTTC.

Here the CDR3 reads CASSPSGGANYGYTF. CDR3 nucleotides: TGTGCCAGCAGCCCCAGCGGGGGGGCTAACTATGGCTACACCTTC. The chain has TRBV7-2 and TRBJ1-2; tentatively, D is TRBD1 (5 bases). Germline V lookup: CDR1 SGHTA, CDR2 FQGNSA. The ends were cut back, 5 bases at V and 0 bases at J, with 13 bases in the middle. The CDR3 runs 15 residues.

The table lists this clonotype with a few counts. The chain uses TRBV4-3 and TRBJ1-2; a possible D gene is TRBD1 (6 bases). The CDR3 is 17 amino acids. Germline assignment: CDR1 LGHNA and CDR2 YSLEER. V lost 0 bases, J lost 5 bases, and 19 bases lay in between. The CDR3 coding sequence is TGCGCCAGCAGCCAAGATCGCGTCGGGGGCAGGTTATATGGCTACACCTTC. Its protein is CASSQDRVGGRLYGYTF.

Notes on this clonotype: Lacking the conserved final phenylalanine or tryptophan, this CDR3 likely reflects a read error. The chain has TRBV28 and TRBJ2-7; D call uncertain. In germline, CDR1 is MDHEN, CDR2 SYDVKM. The CDR3 sequence is 11 residues long. The CDR3 nucleotides are TGTGTCAGCAGCCCCTATTACGAGCAGTACTCC. Amino acid sequence: CVSSPYYEQYS.

The rearrangement joins TRBV29-1 to TRBJ2-3, with a tentative D call TRBD2 (5 bases). The germline V gene has CDR1 SQVTM and CDR2 ANQGSEA. Trimming took off 4 bases at V and 6 bases at J, with 11 bases between the two ends. The CDR3 runs 12 residues. In DNA, the CDR3 is TGCAGCGTTGGACGGGAAGAGGATACGCAGTATTTT. Amino acid sequence: CSVGREEDTQYF.

The V gene is TRBV6-2 or TRBV6-3, the J gene TRBJ2-5, with 8 positions matching TRBD2. The CDR3 length is 18 residues. Germline V gene lookup returns CDR1 MNHEY and CDR2 SVGEGT. Trimming cost V 6 bases and J 1 base; bases outside gene matches: 16. The CDR3, as DNA: TGTGCCAGCAGGCCGCGTGGCAAGCGGGGGCCCCTCCAAGAGACCCAGTACTTC. The encoded protein is CASRPRGKRGPLQETQYF.

The chain carries TRBV4-1 and TRBJ2-3, with TRBD1 identical over 7 bases. CDR3 length: 17 residues. Unmatched junction bases numbered 12, after V lost 4 bases and J lost 2 bases. Germline V gene data show CDR1 as MGHRA and CDR2 as YSYEKL. This chain's CDR3 is CASSPRPGQRFTDTQYF. CDR3 nucleotides: TGCGCCAGCAGCCCTCGACCGGGACAGAGATTCACAGATACGCAGTATTTT.

A few counts support this clonotype. The genes are TRBV12-3 or TRBV12-4 and TRBJ1-5, with a weak D call TRBD1 (5 bases). The ends were cut back, 7 bases at V and 0 bases at J, with 22 bases in the middle. The CDR3 contains 18 residues. In DNA, the CDR3 is TGTGCCAGCACCCGAAACGATAAGGGGCGGAATAGCAATCAGCCCCAGCATTTT. The encoded protein is CASTRNDKGRNSNQPQHF.

The table lists this clonotype with a few counts. The chain carries TRBV20-1 and TRBJ2-7; D unresolved. Germline assignment: CDR1 DFQATT and CDR2 SNEGSKA (reference sequence). CDR3 length equals 13 residues. Deletions cut 1 base from V and 0 bases from J, with 7 bases between. Here the CDR3 reads CSARVPSSYEQYF. CDR3 in DNA: TGCAGTGCTAGAGTTCCGAGCTCCTACGAGCAGTACTTC.

V and J are TRBV5-1 and TRBJ1-1; maybe TRBD1 (6 bases). Trimming left V 1 base short and J 1 base short, with 11 bases between. The CDR3 has 15 amino acids. Per the germline V gene, CDR1 is SGHRS and CDR2 is YFSETQ. CDR3 sequence reads: CASSLIGQQNTEAFF. As DNA, the CDR3 is TGCGCCAGCAGCTTGATAGGACAGCAGAACACTGAAGCTTTCTTT.

The chain has TRBV7-3 and TRBJ1-1; D possibly corresponds to TRBD1 (6 bases). The CDR3 is 15 amino acids. V was shortened by 4 bases and J by 7 bases, with 19 bases between the two germline ends. Per the germline V gene, CDR1 is SGHTA and CDR2 is FQGTGA. DNA for the CDR3: TGTGCCAGCAGCTCCTTACCGTCAGGGGTCAATGAAGCTTTCTTT. This sequence encodes CASSSLPSGVNEAFF.

V and J are TRBV5-1 and TRBJ1-2; TRBD1 matches at 7 bases. After removal of 5 bases from V and 1 base from J, the junction contained 11 bases not matched to a gene. This CDR3 has 16 residues. Germline assignment: CDR1 SGHRS and CDR2 YFSETQ. CDR3: CASSPTGTASNYGYTF. The CDR3 nucleotides read TGCGCCAGCAGTCCAACCGGGACAGCTAGTAACTATGGCTACACCTTC.

This chain joins TRBV27 and TRBJ2-5; 7 bases align to TRBD1. Germline-derived CDR1 and CDR2 are MNHEY and SMNVEV (reference sequence). J gave up 4 bases and V 6 bases, and 11 bases lay outside the gene matches. The CDR3 extends over 15 amino acids. CDR3 amino acids: CASREGASRRETQYF. The CDR3 nucleotides read TGTGCCAGCAGAGAGGGGGCCTCCCGCCGAGAGACCCAGTACTTC.

The chain couples TRBV5-1 to TRBJ1-2, with 8 bases identical to TRBD1. The junction had 8 bases not matched to a gene; V was cut back by 3 bases and J by 1 base. This CDR3 is 16 amino acids long. CDR1 SGHRS and CDR2 YFSETQ come from the germline V gene. The CDR3 DNA sequence: TGCGCCAGCAGCTCCCAAGGACAGGGACGTAACTATGGCTACACCTTC. Its translation: CASSSQGQGRNYGYTF.

The V call is TRBV10-3, the J call TRBJ1-1; D is unclear. CDR1 and CDR2 (germline): ENHRY, SYGVKD. The V end was cut by 10 bases, the J end by 2 bases, with 8 bases between. CDR3 length: 11 amino acids. CDR3 nucleotides: TGTGCCAGTTTAGGCAACACTGAAGCTTTCTTT. As protein: CASLGNTEAFF.

This chain uses TRBV4-2 with TRBJ2-5; 16 bases match TRBD2. V gave up 1 base and J gave up 1 base; unmatched junction bases: 3. The germline V gene encodes CDR1 LGHNA and CDR2 YNFKEQ. This CDR3 region has 18 residues. The CDR3 here is CASSQGGTSGGVQETQYF. The CDR3 DNA is TGTGCCAGCAGCCAAGGCGGGACTAGCGGGGGGGTCCAAGAGACCCAGTACTTC.

This clonotype has just a few counts. The chain employs TRBV7-2 and TRBJ1-4, with 8 bases lining up with TRBD1. With V trimmed by 2 bases and J by 6 bases, 8 bases remained unmatched. Germline V gene data show CDR1 as SGHTA and CDR2 as FQGNSA. CDR3 length: 16 residues. The CDR3 region is CASSLPQGGGYEKLFF. In DNA, the CDR3 is TGTGCCAGCAGCTTACCACAGGGGGGGGGCTATGAAAAACTGTTTTTT.